This TCR beta chain was captured by sequencing in a study of response to subunit inactivated influenza vaccine. TCRdb re-analysed the RT-PCR reads in MiXCR, keeping a single row per CDR3 protein. The table has about 830,000 distinct CDR3 sequences, less than 20% seen once. The CDR3 extends over 13 amino acids. Germline values: CDR1 SEHNR, CDR2 FQNEAQ (reference sequence). V shed 5 bases and J shed 6 bases, with 13 bases lying between them. Comment on this clonotype: This may come from a read error, since a much larger clone is one base off.

This sample comprised PBMCs from blood, obtained approximately 5 days after vaccination. The chain combines TRBV7-9 with TRBJ2-5, with D possibly being TRBD2 (5 bases). The clonotype originates from a man aged 50 to 59 who received an inactivated influenza vaccine. This CDR3 reads CASSLRGAKTQYF. As DNA, the CDR3 is TGTGCCAGCAGCCTCCGGGGTGCGAAGACCCAGTACTTC. Based on the CDR3 plus reference TRBV7-9 and TRBJ2-5, the full variable domain is DTGVSQNPRHKITKRGQNVTFRCDPISEHNRLYWYRQTLGQGPEFLTYFQNEAQLEKSRLLSDRFSAERPKGSFSTLEIQRTEQGDSAMYLCASSLRGAKTQYFGPGTRLLVL.